A selection of T cell receptor beta chains follows, all from one sample in a study of blood T cells in healthy people across ages. TCRdb used MiXCR to reprocess the 5' RACE reads, holding one entry per CDR3 protein. The sample has approximately 1.5 million distinct CDR3 sequences; under 55% are singletons. The sample consisted of blood. The receptors derive from a young woman in good health. Each CDR3 is given with its conserved first and last residue. A D gene is named only where the DNA matches it firmly. Size is stated for part of the rows, as once, few or many counts, or as a class when the clone is expanded.

CASSLIAGNGADTQYF	TGTGCCAGCAGCCTAATAGCGGGAAACGGCGCAGATACGCAGTATTTT	TRBV7-3	TRBJ2-3	.	TRBD2
CASSPATMNTEAFF	TGCGCCAGCAGCCCAGCTACCATGAACACTGAAGCTTTCTTT	TRBV4-1	TRBJ1-1	.	.
CASSVGTGGFDNEQFF	TGTGCCAGCAGCGTAGGGACAGGGGGTTTCGACAATGAGCAGTTCTTC	TRBV9	TRBJ2-1	many	TRBD1
CAISELLDYDEQFF	TGTGCCATCAGTGAGTTACTCGATTACGATGAGCAGTTCTTC	TRBV10-3	TRBJ2-1	once	.
CASSLGGGTHEQYF	TGTGCCAGCAGTTTGGGGGGAGGCACCCACGAGCAGTACTTC	TRBV6-5	TRBJ2-7	few	.
CSARDQHRSNQPQHF	TGCAGTGCTAGAGATCAACACAGAAGCAATCAGCCCCAGCATTTT	TRBV20-1	TRBJ1-5	.	.
CASSPRVAGDTQYF	TGTGCCAGCAGCCCCCGGGTAGCGGGGGATACGCAGTATTTT	TRBV4-2	TRBJ2-3	few	TRBD2
CASSKVRSYNEQFF	TGTGCCAGCAGCAAGGTCCGCTCCTACAATGAGCAGTTCTTC	TRBV7-9	TRBJ2-1	.	.
CSAPSGGSSYNEQFF	TGCAGTGCTCCTAGCGGGGGGAGCTCCTACAATGAGCAGTTCTTC	TRBV20-1	TRBJ2-1	few	TRBD2
CATSGGLAGYNEQFF	TGTGCCACCAGTGGGGGACTAGCGGGTTACAATGAGCAGTTCTTC	TRBV24-1	TRBJ2-1	.	TRBD2
CASSLKGQGAYTEAFF	TGTGCCAGCAGTTTAAAGGGACAGGGGGCATACACTGAAGCTTTCTTT	TRBV12-3/TRBV12-4	TRBJ1-1	.	TRBD1
CASSTGLVDTQYF	TGTGCCAGTAGTACCGGACTTGTGGATACGCAGTATTTT	TRBV19	TRBJ2-3	.	.
CASSEAGSVLGGYTF	TGTGCCAGCAGTGAAGCGGGTTCCGTCCTCGGCGGCTACACCTTC	TRBV2	TRBJ1-2	.	.
CASSVADEVGTYEQYF	TGTGCCAGCAGCGTAGCAGATGAGGTGGGCACCTACGAGCAGTACTTC	TRBV9	TRBJ2-7	few	.
CASSEYGQHQETQYF	TGTGCCAGCAGTGAATACGGACAACACCAAGAGACCCAGTACTTC	TRBV25-1	TRBJ2-5	few	.